These 19 T cell receptor beta chains originate from one sample sequenced in a study of CD8+ T cells in alopecia areata. Extraction of RNA preceded its reverse transcription into cDNA, which served as the sequencing template. TCRdb keeps only in-frame clones here, not all; method: immunoSEQ multiplex PCR. The data show around 65,000 clones, around 49% seen once. The sample in question was CD8+ T cells sorted from blood, obtained at week 0. The receptor set was obtained from a human donor with alopecia areata.

In this sample, this clone turned up a few times. CDR3 loop: CASSKVRGSSTYEQYF. The CDR3 nucleotides read TGTGCCAGCAGCAAAGTTCGCGGTTCATCAACCTACGAGCAGTACTTC. This sequence joins TRBV21-1 and TRBJ2-7; the table's D call TRBD2 went unverified against the DNA. TRBV21-1 is a pseudogene. This CDR3 comprises 16 residues.

The chain carries TRBV10-3 and TRBJ2-5, with 8 bases fitting TRBD2. Trimming at V came to 3 bases and at J to 9 bases, leaving 6 bases not matched to a gene. The length of the CDR3 is 13 residues. Germline lookup yields CDR1 ENHRY and CDR2 SYGVKD. The CDR3 sequence is CAISEPGTRPQYF. The DNA of the CDR3 is TGTGCCATCAGTGAACCCGGGACTAGGCCCCAGTACTTC.

The chain combines TRBV14 with TRBJ2-3; 9 nucleotides align to TRBD1. CDR1 and CDR2 from the germline V gene are SGHDN and FVKESK. V shed 0 bases, J shed 0 bases, and the junction held 10 bases outside the gene matches. This CDR3 contains 19 residues. Here the CDR3 DNA reads TGTGCCAGCAGCCAAGATCCCGAGGGACAGGGATGGAGCACAGATACGCAGTATTTT. It is translated as CASSQDPEGQGWSTDTQYF. Variable domain in full (rest from reference TRBV14 and TRBJ2-3): EAGVTQFPSHSVIEKGQTVTLRCDPISGHDNLYWYRRVMGKEIKFLLHFVKESKQDESGMPNNRFLAERTGGTYSTLKVQPAELEDSGVYFCASSQDPEGQGWSTDTQYFGPGTRLTVL.

This clone was counted a few times. The rearrangement links TRBV5-1 to TRBJ1-1; 9 nucleotides line up with TRBD1. The junction had 10 bases not matched to a gene; V was cut back by 4 bases and J by 0 bases. The CDR3 is 17 amino acids. From germline, CDR1 is SGHRS and CDR2 YFSETQ. The CDR3 sequence is CASSPGDRESMNTEAFF. The CDR3 region has the DNA TGCGCCAGCAGCCCTGGGGACAGGGAATCTATGAACACTGAAGCTTTCTTT.

This clone came up once. The CDR3 nucleotides read TGCAGCGTTGAGTTAGCGGCCCCCTACGAGCAGTACTTC. Translated, it gives CSVELAAPYEQYF. The rearrangement joins TRBV29-1 to TRBJ2-7; weak D call: TRBD2 (6 bases). V shed 3 bases and J shed 2 bases, with 11 bases lying between them. The CDR3 consists of 13 residues. Per the germline V gene, CDR1 is SQVTM and CDR2 is ANQGSEA.

This chain joins TRBV11-2 and TRBJ1-2, with D unresolved. Germline V gene sequence: CDR1 SGHAT, CDR2 FQNNGV. The ends were cut back, 7 bases at V and 7 bases at J, with 10 bases in the middle. The CDR3 is 11 amino acids. CDR3 DNA sequence: TGTGCCAGCAACTGGGGAGCTGGCTACACCTTC. As protein: CASNWGAGYTF.

In its sample, this clone was seen a few times. The genes are TRBV11-1 and TRBJ2-5; 7 nucleotides agree with TRBD1. The trim removed 0 bases at V and 2 bases at J, leaving 3 bases unmatched. Germline V gene lookup returns CDR1 SGHAT and CDR2 FQDESV (reference sequence). This CDR3 has 15 amino acids. The CDR3 bases are TGTGCCAGCAGCTTAGCTGACAGGGCACAAGAGACCCAGTACTTC. Protein: CASSLADRAQETQYF.

This clone turned up a few times. The same CDR3 also results from other DNA sequences found in this sample. This chain connects TRBV29-1 to TRBJ2-1; D possibly corresponds to TRBD2 (6 bases). The CDR3 contains 13 residues. V lost 4 bases and J 4 bases, leaving 11 bases between the germline ends. CDR1 and CDR2 (germline): SQVTM, ANQGSEA. In DNA form, the CDR3 reads TGCAGCGTTGTGGGAGGACCGTACAATGAGCAGTTCTTC. As protein: CSVVGGPYNEQFF.

A remark on this clone: A read error may produce the germline difference seen at one junction end. The same CDR3 arises from other DNA sequences in this sample as well. This rearrangement joins TRBV7-8 to TRBJ2-3, with D perhaps matching TRBD2 (5 bases). Germline-derived CDR1 and CDR2 are SGHVS and FQNEAQ. This CDR3 has 13 amino acids. The CDR3 is CASSQDSSGTQYF. CDR3 nucleotide sequence: TGCGCCAGCAGCCAAGATAGTTCGGGAACGCAGTATTTT.

This clone was detected a few times. Its ends do not fully match the called genes, so a read error is possible. The chain employs TRBV7-9 and TRBJ2-6; D gene ambiguous. The germline CDR1 and CDR2 sequences are SEHNR and FQNEAQ (reference sequence). This CDR3 is built from 15 residues. CDR3 protein: CASSQDISGANVLTF. The CDR3 DNA is TGCGCCAGCAGCCAAGATATCTCTGGGGCCAACGTCCTGACTTTC.

The table lists this clone with a few counts. The chain couples TRBV29-1 to TRBJ1-1, with 9 bases fitting TRBD1. The CDR3 is 13 residues long. The ends lost 7 bases at V and 3 bases at J; junction bases unmatched: 6. Germline CDR1 and CDR2: SQVTM and ANQGSEA. The CDR3 DNA follows: TGCAGCGCCCGATGGGACAGGGACACTGAAGCTTTCTTT. This encodes CSARWDRDTEAFF.

This rearrangement joins TRBV15 to TRBJ1-2; the D is unclear. V dropped 0 bases and J dropped 4 bases, with 27 bases sitting between them. The CDR3 is 20 amino acids. Germline V lookup: CDR1 LNHNV, CDR2 YYDKDF (reference sequence). The CDR3 nucleotides read TGTGCCACCAGCAGAGATAGAGGGTCCGATGTACCTCCCCGGGGCTATGGCTACACCTTC. Protein: CATSRDRGSDVPPRGYGYTF.

This clone was seen more than once but under ten times. The J gene is TRBJ1-1, the V gene TRBV27, with no clear D. The germline V gene has CDR1 MNHEY and CDR2 SMNVEV (reference sequence). V was clipped by 3 bases and J by 2 bases, with 7 bases between them. The CDR3 loop spans 13 amino acids. CDR3 protein: CASSFGSNTEAFF. The CDR3 nucleotides are TGTGCCAGCAGTTTCGGGAGTAACACTGAAGCTTTCTTT.

This clone was counted a few times. The rearrangement links TRBV4-1 to TRBJ2-7; 7 bases agree with TRBD2. The germline V gene has CDR1 MGHRA and CDR2 YSYEKL. V dropped 0 bases and J dropped 7; count of bases not matched to a gene: 12. The CDR3 loop spans 16 amino acids. This chain's CDR3 is CASSQDTSGEPKEQYF. The CDR3 nucleotides are TGCGCCAGCAGCCAAGATACCAGCGGGGAGCCAAAGGAGCAGTACTTC.

V is TRBV19 and J is TRBJ1-2, with TRBD1 identical over 8 bases. Germline V gene lookup returns CDR1 LNHDA and CDR2 SQIVND (reference sequence). The CDR3 length is 14 residues. V was clipped by 0 bases and J by 6 bases; unmatched bases: 3. The CDR3 is CASSIDDRGDGYTF. The CDR3 DNA reads TGTGCCAGTAGTATAGACGACAGGGGAGATGGCTACACCTTC. The whole variable domain, remainder taken from reference TRBV19 and TRBJ1-2, is DGGITQSPKYLFRKEGQNVTLSCEQNLNHDAMYWYRQDPGQGLRLIYYSQIVNDFQKGDIAEGYSVSREKKESFPLTVTSAQKNPTAFYLCASSIDDRGDGYTFGSGTRLTVV.

As for this clone: An end of the junction differs from the germline gene, which may be a read error. The V gene is TRBV7-9, the J gene TRBJ2-7, with TRBD1 identical over 7 bases. Per the germline V gene, CDR1 is SEHNR and CDR2 is FQNEAQ (reference sequence). The length of the CDR3 is 14 residues. CDR3 nucleotide sequence: TGCGCCAGCAGCCAAGGGGACAGCCGATACGAGCAGTACTTC. This sequence encodes CASSQGDSRYEQYF.

This clone was observed a handful of times. This chain joins TRBV2 and TRBJ2-2; 10 bases map to TRBD1. V gave up 4 bases and J gave up 4 bases; unmatched junction bases: 0. The CDR3 totals 14 residues. Germline CDR1 reads SNHLY; CDR2 reads FYNNEI. As DNA, the CDR3 is TGTGCCAGCAGTGGGACAGGGGGCACCGGGGAGCTGTTTTTT. As protein: CASSGTGGTGELFF.

The chain joins TRBV29-1 to TRBJ1-2; D is unclear. Between the trimmed V and J ends, which lost 7 bases and 6 bases, there was a span of 9 bases. This CDR3 contains 10 residues. Looked up from germline, CDR1 is SQVTM and CDR2 is ANQGSEA. The CDR3 loop reads CSATSNGYTF. The CDR3, as DNA: TGCAGCGCCACCTCGAATGGCTACACCTTC.

The genes are TRBV6-5 and TRBJ2-3; the D call may be TRBD1 or TRBD2 (5 bases each). CDR3 size: 14 residues. Deletions cut 7 bases from V and 2 bases from J, with 13 bases between. The germline V gene has CDR1 MNHEY and CDR2 SVGAGI. CDR3: CASINRDATDTQYF. DNA for the CDR3: TGTGCCAGCATTAACCGGGACGCCACAGATACGCAGTATTTT.